This T cell receptor (beta chain) comes out of a study of early T cells in non-severe SARS-CoV-2 infection. Overall study context: Sequencing input comprised bulk RNA from unsorted whole blood; chain pairing was not available. The study, taken as a whole, reports: Matches to VDJdb favored anti-spike CD8 responses and missed private and CD4 specificities.

There are a few counts of this clonotype. Its cognate antigen is unknown. Individual cDNA molecules each received unique molecular identifiers attached to them. TCRdb called the 5' RACE reads again in MiXCR, with one record for every CDR3 protein. This table has about 64,000 distinct CDR3 sequences, over 10% appearing once. There are 13 residues in the CDR3. Trimming removed 0 bases from V and 1 base from J, with 6 bases in between. Germline loops: CDR1 DFQATT, CDR2 SNEGSKA (reference sequence). This sequence was found in an adult who was a healthcare worker with PCR-confirmed SARS-CoV-2 infection or an uninfected control (not recorded which). The input for sequencing was whole blood, taken at baseline. The chain uses TRBV20-1 and TRBJ1-1; no reliable D call. CDR3 DNA sequence: TGCAGTGCTAGAGATAGGGCGAACACTGAAGCTTTCTTT. It is translated as CSARDRANTEAFF.